This TCR beta chain was sequenced in a study of T cell responses to AZD1222 COVID-19 vaccine. Clones were sequenced by immunoSEQ multiplex PCR, and TCRdb holds only the in-frame ones, with some missing. The table includes roughly 110,000 clones, under 95% detected once. This CDR3 region has 17 residues. The V gene's germline CDR1 is LGHNA and CDR2 YSLEER. V lost 1 base and J lost 8; bases outside the gene matches: 8. The source was peripheral blood, collected on day 0 of AZD1222 vaccination. The V and J genes are TRBV4-3 and TRBJ2-2, with 12 bases that match TRBD2. The origin of this receptor is an adult in good health. CDR3 residues: CASSQVRTSGAQGELFF. The CDR3 DNA sequence: TGCGCCAGCAGCCAAGTCCGGACTAGCGGGGCACAAGGGGAGCTGTTTTTT.